Listed below are T cell receptor beta chains from one sample, sequenced in a study of OX40 agonist ivuxolimab in advanced cancers. Produced via immunoSEQ multiplex PCR; TCRdb's table is partial and in-frame only. The data show tens of thousands of clones, with around 87% seen just once and 2.5% to 3% held by the top ten. The specimen comprised CD4+ or CD8+ T cells sorted from blood, sampled in a trial of the OX40 agonist ivuxolimab. All receptors derive from an adult with an advanced solid tumor such as melanoma, head and neck, liver or kidney cancer. The CDR3 runs from the conserved cysteine through the conserved F or W. D genes are given only for firm matches. The size entry is marked missing in some rows and otherwise reads once, few, many or a size class.

size: -
J: TRBJ2-3
D: -
V: TRBV29-1
DNA: TGCAGTTACGTCGGGGGCGGACGCACAGATACGCAGTATTTT
CDR3: CSYVGGGRTDTQYF

size: -
J: TRBJ2-1
D: -
V: TRBV19
DNA: TGTGCCAGTAGTATATCCGGGGATGAGCAGTTCTTC
CDR3: CASSISGDEQFF

size: -
J: TRBJ1-1
D: -
V: TRBV6-5
DNA: TGTGCCAGCAGTTACGGAGACGGGGTAGCTGAAGCTTTCTTT
CDR3: CASSYGDGVAEAFF

size: -
J: TRBJ2-1
D: TRBD2
V: TRBV7-9
DNA: TGTGCCAGCAGCCCGGGACTAGCGGGGGCCTACAATGAGCAGTTCTTC
CDR3: CASSPGLAGAYNEQFF

size: once
J: TRBJ2-1
D: -
V: TRBV7-8
DNA: TGTGCCAGCAGCTTGAGGTGGGGGGGCGACGAGCAGTTCTTC
CDR3: CASSLRWGGDEQFF

size: once
J: TRBJ1-2
D: TRBD1
V: TRBV27
DNA: TGTGCCAGCAGTTTAAAGGGACAGGGGGAAGCTAACTATGGCTACACCTTC
CDR3: CASSLKGQGEANYGYTF

size: -
J: TRBJ2-1
D: TRBD2
V: TRBV5-1
DNA: TGCGCCAGCTCCCCAGCGGGAGTTGGTGTGGATGAGCAGTTCTTC
CDR3: CASSPAGVGVDEQFF

size: -
J: TRBJ2-2
D: -
V: TRBV19
DNA: TGTGCCAGTAGTAACGGGCCTGACACCGGGGAGCTGTTTTTT
CDR3: CASSNGPDTGELFF

size: few
J: TRBJ1-2
D: -
V: TRBV30
DNA: TGTGCCTGGAGAAGCAGGGTGGTTGGCTACACCTTC
CDR3: CAWRSRVVGYTF

size: -
J: TRBJ2-2
D: -
V: TRBV19
DNA: TGTGCCAGTAGTATCCTGGCCACTACGAACACCGGGGAGCTGTTTTTT
CDR3: CASSILATTNTGELFF

size: -
J: TRBJ2-4
D: -
V: TRBV13
DNA: TGTGCCAGCAGCTTTCTTGGCCCGTTGGCCAAAAACATTCAGTACTTC
CDR3: CASSFLGPLAKNIQYF

size: -
J: TRBJ2-3
D: -
V: TRBV9
DNA: TGTGCCAGCAGCGGGGCGGGGGCGGCAGATACGCAGTATTTT
CDR3: CASSGAGAADTQYF

size: -
J: TRBJ2-2
D: TRBD1
V: TRBV18
DNA: TGTGCCAGCTCACCACCGGTGACAGGGGACACCGGGGAGCTGTTTTTT
CDR3: CASSPPVTGDTGELFF

size: -
J: TRBJ1-1
D: TRBD1
V: TRBV6-6
DNA: TGTGCCAGCACCCCTGAAACAGGGGCCACTGAAGCTTTCTTT
CDR3: CASTPETGATEAFF

size: -
J: TRBJ1-1
D: TRBD1
V: TRBV29-1
DNA: TGCAGCGTTGAGGCGGACAGGGAAGCTTTCTTT
CDR3: CSVEADREAFF

size: -
J: TRBJ2-7
D: TRBD1
V: TRBV27
DNA: TGTGCCAGCAGCCCCCACGGGACAGGGGACTACGAGCAGTACTTC
CDR3: CASSPHGTGDYEQYF

size: -
J: TRBJ1-2
D: -
V: TRBV15
DNA: TGTGCCACCAGCACCGAGGGCGGCGGCGACTATGGCTACACCTTC
CDR3: CATSTEGGGDYGYTF

size: -
J: TRBJ1-6
D: -
V: TRBV30
DNA: TGTGCCTGGTCTGGGGGCTATAATTCACCCCTCCACTTT
CDR3: CAWSGGYNSPLHF

size: -
J: TRBJ2-1
D: -
V: TRBV6-1
DNA: TGTGCCAGCATCCAGATCCAGGGCGGAGGCAATGAGCAGTTCTTC
CDR3: CASIQIQGGGNEQFF

size: -
J: TRBJ2-7
D: -
V: TRBV18
DNA: TGTGCCAGCTCACCGCGGGAAAGTTCCTACGAGCAGTACTTC
CDR3: CASSPRESSYEQYF

size: -
J: TRBJ2-3
D: TRBD2
V: TRBV28
DNA: TGTGCCAGCAGTTTAAGGGCGGGGGGCGCGGGTACGCAGTATTTT
CDR3: CASSLRAGGAGTQYF

size: -
J: TRBJ1-1
D: -
V: TRBV7-2
DNA: TGTGCCAGCAGCTTAGAACGACGGAACACTGAAGCTTTCTTT
CDR3: CASSLERRNTEAFF

size: once
J: TRBJ2-7
D: TRBD2
V: TRBV4-1
DNA: TGCGCCAGCAGCCAGGGGGCTAGCGGGAGGGCCTACGAGCAGTACTTC
CDR3: CASSQGASGRAYEQYF

size: -
J: TRBJ2-2
D: TRBD2
V: TRBV2
DNA: TGTGCCAGCAGGGGGACTAGCGGGAGTCGTACCGGGGAGCTGTTTTTT
CDR3: CASRGTSGSRTGELFF

size: -
J: TRBJ1-4
D: -
V: TRBV6-5
DNA: TGTGCCAGCAGCTCCGACTTGGTGGAAAAACTGTTTTTT
CDR3: CASSSDLVEKLFF

size: -
J: TRBJ1-1
D: -
V: TRBV6-5
DNA: TGTGCCAGCAGTTACCGTCCTAACACTGAAGCTTTCTTT
CDR3: CASSYRPNTEAFF

size: -
J: TRBJ2-7
D: TRBD2
V: TRBV28
DNA: TGTGCCAGCAATGGCGGGAGCTCCTACGAGCAGTACTTC
CDR3: CASNGGSSYEQYF

size: once
J: TRBJ2-7
D: -
V: TRBV6-1
DNA: TGTGCCAGCAGTGAACCCATGGGGGGACATGTTCCCTACGAGCAGTACTTC
CDR3: CASSEPMGGHVPYEQYF

size: once
J: TRBJ2-3
D: TRBD2
V: TRBV28
DNA: TGTGCCAGCAGTTTGGTTTCTAGCGGGAGGGGCACAGATACGCAGTATTTT
CDR3: CASSLVSSGRGTDTQYF

size: -
J: TRBJ1-1
D: -
V: TRBV6-1
DNA: TGTGCCAGCAGGAAACAGGCCCCGGAAGCTTTCTTT
CDR3: CASRKQAPEAFF

size: -
J: TRBJ1-5
D: TRBD1
V: TRBV6-6
DNA: TGTGCCAGCAGTACTACCGGACAGGGTAATCAGCCCCAGCATTTT
CDR3: CASSTTGQGNQPQHF

size: -
J: TRBJ1-1
D: -
V: TRBV10-3
DNA: TGTGCCATCAGTGAGTCACAGGATCTGAACACTGAAGCTTTCTTT
CDR3: CAISESQDLNTEAFF

size: -
J: TRBJ2-7
D: -
V: TRBV2
DNA: TGTGCCAGCATGCTAAGTAAGGTATCCTACGAGCAGTACTTC
CDR3: CASMLSKVSYEQYF

size: -
J: TRBJ1-1
D: -
V: TRBV6-6
DNA: TGTGCCAGCAGCTACAGCGGGGGGCTAGCTTTCTTT
CDR3: CASSYSGGLAFF

size: -
J: TRBJ2-5
D: TRBD2
V: TRBV30
DNA: TGTGCCTGGAGTTTCTTCGGGGGGGCTGAGACCCAGTACTTC
CDR3: CAWSFFGGAETQYF

size: -
J: TRBJ1-2
D: -
V: TRBV7-3
DNA: TGTGCCAGCAGCTCGGACGGTGGGGGGCATGGCTACACCTTC
CDR3: CASSSDGGGHGYTF

size: -
J: TRBJ1-2
D: TRBD1
V: TRBV6-5
DNA: TGTGCCAGCAGTCGGGACAGTCGCTATGGCTACACCTTC
CDR3: CASSRDSRYGYTF

size: once
J: TRBJ2-1
D: TRBD2
V: TRBV7-7
DNA: TGTGCCAGCAGCTTAAGCGGGGTAGCAGGCCCCAATGAGCAGTTCTTC
CDR3: CASSLSGVAGPNEQFF

size: -
J: TRBJ2-3
D: -
V: TRBV9
DNA: TGTGCCAGCAGCGTAGTAGGGGGGGGCACAGATACGCAGTATTTT
CDR3: CASSVVGGGTDTQYF

size: -
J: TRBJ1-1
D: -
V: TRBV9
DNA: TGTGCCAGCAGCACCAGATCGGTCGGGGGCACTGAAGCTTTCTTT
CDR3: CASSTRSVGGTEAFF

size: -
J: TRBJ2-3
D: TRBD2
V: TRBV19
DNA: TGTGCCAGTGGGACTAGGAGACGGGCAGATACGCAGTATTTT
CDR3: CASGTRRRADTQYF

size: -
J: TRBJ2-1
D: TRBD1
V: TRBV5-1
DNA: TGCGCCAGCACCACCGGGACAGGGGGCGGCCGTGAGCAGTTCTTC
CDR3: CASTTGTGGGREQFF

size: -
J: TRBJ2-1
D: TRBD2
V: TRBV6-5
DNA: TGTGCCAGCAGTCTAGCGGGGGGTTACAATGAGCAGTTCTTC
CDR3: CASSLAGGYNEQFF

size: -
J: TRBJ1-3
D: -
V: TRBV5-1
DNA: TGCGCCAGCAGCTTGGCCGGGACGGCAGTCTCTGGAAACACCATATATTTT
CDR3: CASSLAGTAVSGNTIYF